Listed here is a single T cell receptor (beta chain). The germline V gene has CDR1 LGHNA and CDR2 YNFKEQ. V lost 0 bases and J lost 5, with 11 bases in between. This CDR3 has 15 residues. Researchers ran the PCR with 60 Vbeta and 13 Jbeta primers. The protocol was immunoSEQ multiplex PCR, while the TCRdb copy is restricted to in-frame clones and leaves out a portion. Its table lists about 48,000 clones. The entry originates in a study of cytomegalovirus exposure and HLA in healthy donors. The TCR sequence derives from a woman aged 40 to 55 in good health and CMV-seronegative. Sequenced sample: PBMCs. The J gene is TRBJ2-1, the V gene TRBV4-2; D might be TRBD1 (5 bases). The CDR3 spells CASSQEVGHNNEQFF. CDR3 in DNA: TGTGCCAGCAGCCAAGAAGTAGGACACAACAATGAGCAGTTCTTC.